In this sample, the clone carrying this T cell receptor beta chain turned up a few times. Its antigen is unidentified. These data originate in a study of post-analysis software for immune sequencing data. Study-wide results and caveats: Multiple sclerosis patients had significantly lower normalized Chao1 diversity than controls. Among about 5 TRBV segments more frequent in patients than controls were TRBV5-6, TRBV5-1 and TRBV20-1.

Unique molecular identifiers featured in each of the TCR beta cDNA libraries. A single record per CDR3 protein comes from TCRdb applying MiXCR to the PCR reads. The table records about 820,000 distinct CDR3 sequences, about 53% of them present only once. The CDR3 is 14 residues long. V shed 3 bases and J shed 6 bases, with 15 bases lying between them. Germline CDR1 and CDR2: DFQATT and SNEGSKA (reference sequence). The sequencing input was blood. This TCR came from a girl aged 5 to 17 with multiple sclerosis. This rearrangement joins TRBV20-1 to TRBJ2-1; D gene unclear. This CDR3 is CSASRSSTGNEQFF. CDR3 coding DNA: TGCAGTGCTAGTCGTTCCAGTACGGGCAATGAGCAGTTCTTC.